This T cell receptor beta chain was obtained from a study of blood T cell repertoires in COVID-19. Whole-study context: Acute-phase and convalescent COVID-19 samples originated in the United States, Italy and Spain. The analysed material was cDNA or gDNA that came from T cells, B-cell-depleted T cells, or PBMCs.

In the original workflow: Estimation of nucleated cell counts relied on the amplification of reference gene primers. Measured with immunoSEQ multiplex PCR; TCRdb has only the in-frame clones, and not every one. V and J calls and clone size are those listed in that table; D and trimming were worked out from the DNA. The sample includes about 160,000 clones, around 90% seen only once; the top ten take 2.5% to 3%. Germline V gives CDR1 MNHNY, CDR2 SVGAGI (reference sequence). The CDR3 has 12 residues. V lost 9 bases, J lost 4 bases, and 10 bases lay in between. This receptor was obtained from a man in his sixties with acute or convalescent COVID-19. The rearrangement links TRBV6-6 to TRBJ1-3; D ambiguous. The material sequenced was peripheral blood. CDR3 sequence: CASEREGNTIYF. CDR3 sequence (DNA): TGTGCCAGTGAGCGGGAAGGAAACACCATATATTTT.